Listed here are 14 T cell receptor beta chains from one sample, sequenced in a study of shared clonotypes between healthy human individuals. Clones were read by immunoSEQ multiplex PCR, and TCRdb kept only the in-frame ones, dropping some. The sample yields approximately 1,500,000 clones, around 97% seen once. The specimen was naive CD4+ T cells sorted from blood. The subset is: CD45RA+ positively selected. These receptors were obtained from a man aged 30 to 45 in good health.

V is TRBV5-4 and J is TRBJ2-3; D is perhaps TRBD2 (5 bases). Between the trimmed V and J ends, which lost 4 bases and 8 bases, there was a span of 32 bases. Germline CDR1 reads SGHNT; CDR2 reads YYREEE (reference sequence). The CDR3 has 19 amino acids. In DNA form, the CDR3 reads TGTGCCAGCAGCCCAGCCCCGGGAAGCGAGCGGTACAGCCAGACTACGCAGTATTTT. Amino acids: CASSPAPGSERYSQTTQYF.

The chain is built from TRBV6-1 and TRBJ1-5; maybe TRBD1 (6 bases). V was trimmed by 5 bases and J by 5 bases, leaving 16 bases between them. This CDR3 spans 15 amino acids. Germline loops: CDR1 MNHNS, CDR2 SASEGT. CDR3 amino acids: CASSSPTGFDQPQHF. The CDR3 DNA sequence: TGTGCCAGCAGTTCACCCACAGGGTTCGATCAGCCCCAGCATTTT.

The chain is built from TRBV19 and TRBJ2-3; D not resolved. Per germline, CDR1 LNHDA and CDR2 SQIVND (reference sequence). The CDR3 totals 13 residues. Trimming cost V 0 bases and J 2 bases, with 3 bases left between them. The chain's CDR3 is CASSIDHTDTQYF. The CDR3 nucleotides are TGTGCCAGTAGTATAGACCACACAGATACGCAGTATTTT.

The J gene is TRBJ2-1, the V gene TRBV11-2, with D possibly matching TRBD1 (6 bases). The CDR3 has 16 residues. Trimming shortened V by 5 bases and J by 4 bases, and 18 bases separated the two germline ends. The germline CDR1 and CDR2 sequences are SGHAT and FQNNGV. CDR3 nucleotides: TGTGCCAGCAGCCCATCCCCGGGACAAAAATACAATGAGCAGTTCTTC. This gives the protein CASSPSPGQKYNEQFF.

The rearrangement links TRBV5-6 to TRBJ1-1; TRBD1 might be the D (5 bases). Trimming left V 2 bases short and J 0 bases short, with 11 bases between. Looked up from germline, CDR1 is SGHDT and CDR2 is YYEEEE. The CDR3 has 15 amino acids. CDR3 nucleotide sequence: TGTGCCAGCAGCTTCCCGGGGCTCATGAACACTGAAGCTTTCTTT. Translation gives CASSFPGLMNTEAFF.

The chain has TRBV28 and TRBJ2-4, with 10 bases that match TRBD2. Germline CDR1 MDHEN, CDR2 SYDVKM. V dropped 4 bases and J dropped 3; count of bases not matched to a gene: 3. This CDR3 spans 15 amino acids. The CDR3 here is CASSSLAGNKNIQYF. Here the CDR3 DNA reads TGTGCCAGCAGTTCACTAGCGGGGAACAAAAACATTCAGTACTTC.

The V and J genes are TRBV5-1 and TRBJ2-2; no reliable D call. Trimming took 2 bases from V and 1 from J, leaving 6 bases between them. Germline V gene lookup returns CDR1 SGHRS and CDR2 YFSETQ. This CDR3 region has 14 residues. In nucleotides, the CDR3 is TGCGCCAGCAGCTTCCTACAGAACACCGGGGAGCTGTTTTTT. Its translation is CASSFLQNTGELFF.

This clone has a single count. The V and J genes are TRBV7-3 and TRBJ2-2; perhaps D is TRBD1 or TRBD2 (5 bases each). CDR1 and CDR2 (germline): SGHTA, FQGTGA. The V gene lost 3 bases and the J gene lost 0 bases, with 11 bases spanning the gap. This CDR3 has 16 residues. DNA for the CDR3: TGTGCCAGCAGCTTTGACGGGGCAGCGAACACCGGGGAGCTGTTTTTT. It specifies CASSFDGAANTGELFF.

The chain is built from TRBV2 and TRBJ2-7, with TRBD2 identical over 7 bases. V trimming: 6 bases; J trimming: 2 bases; junction bases outside the gene matches: 10. Germline loops: CDR1 SNHLY, CDR2 FYNNEI. This CDR3 contains 15 residues. In DNA, the CDR3 is TGTGCCAGCAGGGGGATTAGCGGGCCGACCTACGAGCAGTACTTC. This sequence encodes CASRGISGPTYEQYF.

This chain uses TRBV7-8 with TRBJ2-5; TRBD2 might be the D (6 bases). The CDR3 contains 14 residues. Germline V gene data show CDR1 as SGHVS and CDR2 as FQNEAQ. Trimming took off 5 bases at V and 3 bases at J, with 13 bases between the two ends. This CDR3 reads CASSPGGKKETQYF. Written as DNA, the CDR3 is TGTGCCAGCAGCCCTGGGGGGAAGAAAGAGACCCAGTACTTC.

The chain has TRBV18 and TRBJ2-6; possibly TRBD1 or TRBD2 for D (5 bases each). The CDR3 runs to 17 residues. Trimming took 3 bases from V and 4 from J, leaving 16 bases between them. In germline, CDR1 is KGHSH, CDR2 LQKENI. The CDR3 sequence: CASSPESPGTGANVLTF. The CDR3 nucleotides are TGTGCCAGCTCACCTGAGTCTCCAGGGACCGGGGCCAACGTCCTGACTTTC.

The chain combines TRBV7-8 with TRBJ2-1; tentative D call: TRBD2 (5 bases). CDR1 SGHVS and CDR2 FQNEAQ come from the germline V gene. CDR3 length equals 14 residues. Trimming stripped 1 base from V and 9 bases from J, with 13 bases between. The DNA of the CDR3 is TGTGCCAGCAGCTTAGAAATAGCGAGGAGTGAGCAGTTCTTC. This encodes CASSLEIARSEQFF.

The gene calls are TRBV5-5 and TRBJ1-4; D possibly corresponds to TRBD1 (6 bases). In germline, CDR1 is SGHKS, CDR2 YYEKEE (reference sequence). This CDR3 contains 16 residues. Trimming shortened V by 0 bases and J by 1 base, and 10 bases separated the two germline ends. The DNA for the CDR3 is TGTGCCAGCAGCTTGGCCGTGGACAGAACTAATGAAAAACTGTTTTTT. It yields the protein CASSLAVDRTNEKLFF.

J is TRBJ2-7 and V is TRBV29-1, with unresolved D. The CDR3 spans 13 residues. Trimming left V 1 base short and J 3 bases short, with 10 bases between. Germline V gene data show CDR1 as SQVTM and CDR2 as ANQGSEA. The CDR3 coding sequence is TGCAGCGTTGAAGTTGGGGTTGGCTACGAGCAGTACTTC. Encoded protein: CSVEVGVGYEQYF.